The rows below give T cell receptor beta chains drawn from one sample of a study of blood T cell repertoires in COVID-19. Assay: immunoSEQ multiplex PCR; the TCRdb copy retains only in-frame clones and omits some. The sample has about 87,000 clones, about 87% seen once. Material: peripheral blood. All receptors come from a man aged 40-49 years with acute or convalescent COVID-19. Each CDR3 is given with its conserved first and last residue. D genes are given only for firm matches.

v_gene,d_gene,CDR3aa
TRBV7-8,-,CASSLVEGGYEQYF
TRBV5-3,-,CAGRNQPQHF
TRBV7-8,-,CASSLNSPLNTEAFF
TRBV19,-,CASTPRDSIVYGYTF
TRBV3-1/TRBV3-2,TRBD1,CASSQGQGFTDTQYF
TRBV19,TRBD1,CASSTRTGTYEQYF
TRBV5-1,-,CASSPEGRGSTDTQYF
TRBV18,-,CASSPSQDTKNIQYF
TRBV5-4,-,CASSLDLGQGTEAFF
TRBV27,-,CASSSSHQPQHF
TRBV7-2,TRBD2,CASSFLAGSTDTQYF
TRBV10-2,-,CASSDPGVRTEAFF
TRBV5-4,TRBD2,CASSPGLAGTGELFF
TRBV18,-,CASSPRPQSTFTSTDTQYF
TRBV6-5,TRBD1,CASRDRGYEQYF
TRBV5-8,TRBD1,CASSYQGQGYPPQYF